This is a list of T cell receptor beta chains from one sample in a study of blood T cell repertoires in COVID-19. Some clones are missing from TCRdb's copy, which holds only in-frame ones; the method was immunoSEQ multiplex PCR. The repertoire holds about 280,000 clones, with approximately 83% as singletons. Sequencing was done on a sample of peripheral blood. The receptors come from a woman in her 70s with acute or convalescent COVID-19. Both conserved end residues are part of each CDR3. Each record gives: CDR3 protein, J gene, V gene.

CDR3: CAGSTRAEAQYF; J: TRBJ2-3; V: TRBV18
CDR3: CASSGRDRGTGELFF; J: TRBJ2-2; V: TRBV13
CDR3: CATSDGVGQPQHF; J: TRBJ1-5; V: TRBV24-1
CDR3: CASSSGGAYGEQFF; J: TRBJ2-1; V: TRBV9
CDR3: CASSWGDVSSGNTIYF; J: TRBJ1-3; V: TRBV5-1
CDR3: CASRSTESGNTIYF; J: TRBJ1-3; V: TRBV5-4
CDR3: CASSPSGGRYNEQFF; J: TRBJ2-1; V: TRBV3-1/TRBV3-2
CDR3: CAISRRQVGRDTEAFF; J: TRBJ1-1; V: TRBV10-3
CDR3: CASSDTGGTDTQYF; J: TRBJ2-3; V: TRBV10-1
CDR3: CASRPVGGQGAGGYTF; J: TRBJ1-2; V: TRBV7-9
CDR3: CSARNTEAFF; J: TRBJ1-1; V: TRBV20-1
CDR3: CSASSGIEQYF; J: TRBJ2-7; V: TRBV20-1
CDR3: CASSTAGEGYGYTF; J: TRBJ1-2; V: TRBV18
CDR3: CSAGGGSGNTIYF; J: TRBJ1-3; V: TRBV29-1
CDR3: CSASPGHEAFF; J: TRBJ1-1; V: TRBV20-1
CDR3: CASSSDSSRVTQYF; J: TRBJ2-3; V: TRBV5-1
CDR3: CASSSDSGTGVEKLFF; J: TRBJ1-4; V: TRBV19
CDR3: CASSQVLSSYGYTF; J: TRBJ1-2; V: TRBV4-1
CDR3: CASSPGLAGEQYF; J: TRBJ2-7; V: TRBV5-1
CDR3: CASTRDRVAGEPQHF; J: TRBJ1-5; V: TRBV19
CDR3: CASYSGGYNEQFF; J: TRBJ2-1; V: TRBV2
CDR3: CASSQGGNTEAFF; J: TRBJ1-1; V: TRBV3-1/TRBV3-2
CDR3: CASTRGRTDTQYF; J: TRBJ2-3; V: TRBV2
CDR3: CASSLESQGTQYF; J: TRBJ2-3; V: TRBV5-1
CDR3: CASSEALLRDQPQHF; J: TRBJ1-5; V: TRBV6-1
CDR3: CASSRPGQVYEQYF; J: TRBJ2-7; V: TRBV14
CDR3: CASSLEVLGVRYTF; J: TRBJ1-2; V: TRBV5-5
CDR3: CASSPRLEPYNEQFF; J: TRBJ2-1; V: TRBV7-8
CDR3: CASGRTGDSPLHF; J: TRBJ1-6; V: TRBV5-5
CDR3: CASSSGSAFSGNTIYF; J: TRBJ1-3; V: TRBV5-1
CDR3: CASRWQGHYTF; J: TRBJ1-2; V: TRBV19
CDR3: CATTEPYNSPLHF; J: TRBJ1-6; V: TRBV6-5
CDR3: CASSYARSGPVTNEKLFF; J: TRBJ1-4; V: TRBV28
CDR3: CASSLTGAEGTEAFF; J: TRBJ1-1; V: TRBV7-3
CDR3: CACDRGMGQPQHF; J: TRBJ1-5; V: TRBV30
CDR3: CASSPAGSNTEAFF; J: TRBJ1-1; V: TRBV18
CDR3: CASSPTRSGGYNEQFF; J: TRBJ2-1; V: TRBV18
CDR3: CASSLGQKVYGYTF; J: TRBJ1-2; V: TRBV5-1
CDR3: CASGSPPVTQYF; J: TRBJ2-7; V: TRBV12-5
CDR3: CASSEGILSGNTIYF; J: TRBJ1-3; V: TRBV2
CDR3: CASSQAVQGARGANVLTF; J: TRBJ2-6; V: TRBV3-1/TRBV3-2
CDR3: CASSSQGFTDTQYF; J: TRBJ2-3; V: TRBV7-3
CDR3: CASSQGAASGNTIYF; J: TRBJ1-3; V: TRBV2
CDR3: CASSSSSGQETQYF; J: TRBJ2-5; V: TRBV7-9
CDR3: CASRVIAGGPSEQFF; J: TRBJ2-1; V: TRBV2
CDR3: CATSDSGQHNEQFF; J: TRBJ2-1; V: TRBV24-1
CDR3: CASSVGRVGSNEKLFF; J: TRBJ1-4; V: TRBV9
CDR3: CASSASRFGGYTF; J: TRBJ1-2; V: TRBV2
CDR3: CASSRSGGSYGYTF; J: TRBJ1-2; V: TRBV25-1
CDR3: CASSYEGLAGGPGSYNEQFF; J: TRBJ2-1; V: TRBV6-2/TRBV6-3
CDR3: CASSIGTGTLGLGHSPLHF; J: TRBJ1-6; V: TRBV19
CDR3: CASSLSQNNEQFF; J: TRBJ2-1; V: TRBV11-2
CDR3: CASSFYEVGFFGGELFF; J: TRBJ2-2; V: TRBV6-2/TRBV6-3
CDR3: CASRWTADNSPLHF; J: TRBJ1-6; V: TRBV27
CDR3: CASSFGRAAGELFF; J: TRBJ2-2; V: TRBV13